The rows below give T cell receptor beta chains drawn from one sample of a study of post-analysis software for immune sequencing data. TCRdb redid the calling of the PCR reads with MiXCR, one entry per CDR3 protein. The sample lists about 430,000 distinct CDR3 sequences, roughly 38% seen once, with about 8% in the top ten. The sample taken for sequencing was blood. The receptors were gathered from a girl aged 2 to 9 with multiple sclerosis. CDR3s include the opening cysteine and the closing phenylalanine or tryptophan. D genes are given only for firm matches. Clone size is not always given. Where it is, it says once, few, many or a class for expanded clones.

J gene: TRBJ2-7; D gene: .; clone size: few; V gene: TRBV4-2; CDR3 protein: CASSPNAGSYEQYF; CDR3 DNA: TGTGCCAGCAGCCCAAATGCGGGGTCCTACGAGCAGTACTTC
J gene: TRBJ2-5; D gene: .; clone size: few; V gene: TRBV12-3/TRBV12-4; CDR3 protein: CASRDKKGTQYF; CDR3 DNA: TGTGCCAGCAGAGACAAGAAAGGGACCCAGTACTTC
J gene: TRBJ2-7; D gene: .; clone size: .; V gene: TRBV20-1; CDR3 protein: CSASLGVYEQYF; CDR3 DNA: TGCAGTGCTAGCCTAGGGGTCTACGAGCAGTACTTC
J gene: TRBJ2-5; D gene: TRBD2; clone size: .; V gene: TRBV7-6; CDR3 protein: CASSHPASGSRKTQYF; CDR3 DNA: TGTGCCAGCAGCCACCCCGCTAGCGGGAGCAGAAAGACCCAGTACTTC
J gene: TRBJ2-7; D gene: .; clone size: few; V gene: TRBV28; CDR3 protein: CASLNTGPTSYEQYF; CDR3 DNA: TGTGCCAGCCTGAACACGGGACCAACTTCCTACGAGCAGTACTTC
J gene: TRBJ2-7; D gene: TRBD1; clone size: few; V gene: TRBV29-1; CDR3 protein: CSVFDRELYEQYF; CDR3 DNA: TGCAGCGTCTTCGACAGGGAGCTCTACGAGCAGTACTTC
J gene: TRBJ2-7; D gene: TRBD1; clone size: few; V gene: TRBV9; CDR3 protein: CASSLTGGPCEQYF; CDR3 DNA: TGTGCCAGCAGCTTGACAGGGGGCCCTTGCGAGCAGTACTTC
J gene: TRBJ1-2; D gene: .; clone size: many; V gene: TRBV7-9; CDR3 protein: CASSLGDNYGYTF; CDR3 DNA: TGTGCCAGCAGCTTAGGGGATAACTATGGCTACACCTTC
J gene: TRBJ2-7; D gene: TRBD2; clone size: few; V gene: TRBV30; CDR3 protein: CAWSVGGTAYEQYF; CDR3 DNA: TGTGCCTGGAGTGTGGGAGGGACTGCCTACGAGCAGTACTTC
J gene: TRBJ1-6; D gene: .; clone size: .; V gene: TRBV6-5; CDR3 protein: CASSYSRTGSPLHF; CDR3 DNA: TGTGCCAGCAGTTACTCGAGGACGGGTTCACCCCTCCACTTT
J gene: TRBJ2-7; D gene: .; clone size: .; V gene: TRBV6-5; CDR3 protein: CASSYSTTAYEQYF; CDR3 DNA: TGTGCCAGCAGTTACTCGACTACCGCCTACGAGCAGTACTTC
J gene: TRBJ2-3; D gene: TRBD2; clone size: .; V gene: TRBV28; CDR3 protein: CASSRGRARDTQYF; CDR3 DNA: TGTGCCAGCAGCCGCGGGAGGGCCAGAGATACGCAGTATTTT
J gene: TRBJ1-4; D gene: .; clone size: .; V gene: TRBV29-1; CDR3 protein: CSIITGEKLFF; CDR3 DNA: TGCAGCATAATAACAGGGGAAAAACTGTTTTTT
J gene: TRBJ2-6; D gene: .; clone size: .; V gene: TRBV12-3/TRBV12-4; CDR3 protein: CASSWGGRDGVLTF; CDR3 DNA: TGTGCCAGCAGCTGGGGCGGCAGGGACGGCGTCCTGACTTTC
J gene: TRBJ2-7; D gene: .; clone size: few; V gene: TRBV10-3; CDR3 protein: CAIVGGDPYEQYF; CDR3 DNA: TGTGCCATCGTCGGAGGGGACCCCTACGAGCAGTACTTC
J gene: TRBJ1-2; D gene: .; clone size: .; V gene: TRBV19; CDR3 protein: CASSPPGRSAGGYTF; CDR3 DNA: TGTGCCAGTAGTCCTCCGGGACGATCGGCGGGTGGCTACACCTTC
J gene: TRBJ2-7; D gene: .; clone size: few; V gene: TRBV5-1; CDR3 protein: CASTHTGHRPYEQYF; CDR3 DNA: TGCGCCAGCACCCACACGGGCCACCGGCCCTACGAGCAGTACTTC
J gene: TRBJ1-4; D gene: TRBD1; clone size: .; V gene: TRBV12-3/TRBV12-4; CDR3 protein: CASSPLGTGERKEKLFF; CDR3 DNA: TGTGCCAGCAGTCCCCTGGGGACAGGGGAGAGGAAGGAAAAACTGTTTTTT
J gene: TRBJ2-5; D gene: TRBD2; clone size: .; V gene: TRBV7-6; CDR3 protein: CASSLITSGSQETQYF; CDR3 DNA: TGTGCCAGCAGCTTAATTACTAGCGGAAGCCAAGAGACCCAGTACTTC
J gene: TRBJ2-7; D gene: .; clone size: .; V gene: TRBV5-1; CDR3 protein: CASSLLAGPSYEQYF; CDR3 DNA: TGCGCCAGCAGCTTGTTAGCAGGACCTTCCTACGAGCAGTACTTC
J gene: TRBJ2-6; D gene: .; clone size: few; V gene: TRBV28; CDR3 protein: CASSGGLVLTF; CDR3 DNA: TGTGCCAGCAGCGGCGGACTCGTCCTGACTTTC
J gene: TRBJ2-3; D gene: TRBD2; clone size: .; V gene: TRBV5-1; CDR3 protein: CASSLAATGLAGVLDTQYF; CDR3 DNA: TGCGCCAGCAGCCTAGCAGCAACGGGACTAGCGGGAGTGTTAGATACGCAGTATTTT
J gene: TRBJ1-2; D gene: .; clone size: .; V gene: TRBV29-1; CDR3 protein: CSVDKGGPNYGYTF; CDR3 DNA: TGCAGCGTGGATAAAGGGGGGCCAAACTATGGCTACACCTTC
J gene: TRBJ2-5; D gene: TRBD1; clone size: .; V gene: TRBV2; CDR3 protein: CARQGANQETQYF; CDR3 DNA: TGTGCCAGACAGGGGGCCAACCAAGAGACCCAGTACTTC
J gene: TRBJ2-5; D gene: TRBD2; clone size: .; V gene: TRBV28; CDR3 protein: CANSTDGASGGQSQYF; CDR3 DNA: TGTGCCAACAGTACGGACGGGGCTAGCGGAGGCCAGTCCCAGTACTTC
J gene: TRBJ1-6; D gene: TRBD1; clone size: few; V gene: TRBV4-1; CDR3 protein: CASSQVLGGQGNSPLHF; CDR3 DNA: TGCGCCAGCAGCCAAGTACTTGGGGGACAGGGAAATTCACCCCTCCACTTT
J gene: TRBJ2-7; D gene: .; clone size: .; V gene: TRBV27; CDR3 protein: CATATHYEQYF; CDR3 DNA: TGTGCCACCGCTACCCACTACGAGCAGTACTTC
J gene: TRBJ2-3; D gene: .; clone size: .; V gene: TRBV28; CDR3 protein: CASSSTRYTQYF; CDR3 DNA: TGTGCCAGCAGTTCGACTAGATATACGCAGTATTTT
J gene: TRBJ2-7; D gene: .; clone size: .; V gene: TRBV11-1; CDR3 protein: CAGSDNYEQYF; CDR3 DNA: TGTGCCGGCAGCGACAACTACGAGCAGTACTTC
J gene: TRBJ2-5; D gene: .; clone size: .; V gene: TRBV7-9; CDR3 protein: CASSSQVAGETQYF; CDR3 DNA: TGTGCCAGCAGCTCCCAGGTGGCAGGGGAGACCCAGTACTTC
J gene: TRBJ2-1; D gene: TRBD1; clone size: .; V gene: TRBV4-2; CDR3 protein: CASNQVGTGMYEQFF; CDR3 DNA: TGTGCCAGCAACCAAGTAGGGACAGGGATGTATGAGCAGTTCTTC
J gene: TRBJ2-7; D gene: .; clone size: .; V gene: TRBV28; CDR3 protein: CASSFPGSGAQYF; CDR3 DNA: TGTGCCAGCAGTTTCCCGGGGTCCGGGGCCCAGTACTTC
J gene: TRBJ2-3; D gene: .; clone size: .; V gene: TRBV20-1; CDR3 protein: CSAQKPTDTQYF; CDR3 DNA: TGCAGTGCTCAGAAACCCACAGATACGCAGTATTTT
J gene: TRBJ2-7; D gene: .; clone size: once; V gene: TRBV7-3; CDR3 protein: CASSLSHSNEQYF; CDR3 DNA: TGTGCCAGCAGCTTGTCCCACAGTAACGAGCAGTACTTC
J gene: TRBJ1-1; D gene: TRBD1; clone size: few; V gene: TRBV19; CDR3 protein: CASSIGGQGSTEAFF; CDR3 DNA: TGTGCCAGTAGTATAGGGGGACAGGGGAGCACTGAAGCTTTCTTT
J gene: TRBJ2-3; D gene: TRBD2; clone size: few; V gene: TRBV6-4; CDR3 protein: CASSEMAGVDTQYF; CDR3 DNA: TGTGCCAGCAGTGAGATGGCGGGGGTAGATACGCAGTATTTT
J gene: TRBJ2-1; D gene: .; clone size: .; V gene: TRBV19; CDR3 protein: CASNSYNEQFF; CDR3 DNA: TGTGCCAGTAACTCCTACAATGAGCAGTTCTTC